Each of the 2 T cell receptor beta chains below was sequenced from the same sample in a study of graft-versus-host responses after intestinal transplantation. Produced via immunoSEQ multiplex PCR; TCRdb's table is partial and in-frame only. This table has about 100,000 clones, about 88% appearing once. Their antigen targets remain unknown. Sequencing used unstimulated CD4+ T cells sorted from spleen or lymph node cells, obtained before transplant. The receptors were gathered from a human donor who was the organ donor for an intestinal transplant.

The chain uses TRBV4-1 and TRBJ2-1, with D maybe TRBD2 (6 bases). Deletions cut 0 bases from V and 9 bases from J, with 15 bases between. The germline V gene encodes CDR1 MGHRA and CDR2 YSYEKL. The CDR3 consists of 15 residues. The CDR3 loop reads CASSQEGRGPGEQFF. CDR3 DNA sequence: TGCGCCAGCAGCCAAGAGGGGCGGGGCCCGGGTGAGCAGTTCTTC.

V usage is TRBV30 and J usage is TRBJ1-5; 10 bases agree with TRBD1. The CDR3 consists of 15 residues. Unmatched junction bases numbered 3, after V lost 2 bases and J lost 2 bases. Germline V gene sequence: CDR1 GTSNPN, CDR2 SVGIG (reference sequence). CDR3 bases: TGTGCCTGGAGTCGCGGACAGGGGGGCAATCAGCCCCAGCATTTT. Protein sequence: CAWSRGQGGNQPQHF.